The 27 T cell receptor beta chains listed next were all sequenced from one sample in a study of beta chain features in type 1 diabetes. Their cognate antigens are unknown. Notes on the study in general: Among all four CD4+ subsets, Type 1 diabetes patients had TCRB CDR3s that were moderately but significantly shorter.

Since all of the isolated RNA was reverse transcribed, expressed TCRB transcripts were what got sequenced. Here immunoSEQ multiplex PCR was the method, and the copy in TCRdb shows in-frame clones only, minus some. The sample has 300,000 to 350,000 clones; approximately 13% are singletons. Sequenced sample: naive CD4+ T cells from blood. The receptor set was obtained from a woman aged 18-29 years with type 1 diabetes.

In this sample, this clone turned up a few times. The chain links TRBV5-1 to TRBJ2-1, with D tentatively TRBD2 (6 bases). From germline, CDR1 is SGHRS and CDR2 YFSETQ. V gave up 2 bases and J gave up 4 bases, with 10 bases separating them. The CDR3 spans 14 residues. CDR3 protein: CASSFPGEYNEQFF. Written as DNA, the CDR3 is TGCGCCAGCAGCTTCCCGGGAGAGTACAATGAGCAGTTCTTC.

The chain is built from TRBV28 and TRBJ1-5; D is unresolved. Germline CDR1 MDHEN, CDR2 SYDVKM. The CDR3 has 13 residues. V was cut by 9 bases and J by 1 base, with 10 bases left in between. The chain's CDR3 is CASLPGSNQPQHF. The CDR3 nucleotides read TGTGCCAGTCTCCCCGGGAGCAATCAGCCCCAGCATTTT.

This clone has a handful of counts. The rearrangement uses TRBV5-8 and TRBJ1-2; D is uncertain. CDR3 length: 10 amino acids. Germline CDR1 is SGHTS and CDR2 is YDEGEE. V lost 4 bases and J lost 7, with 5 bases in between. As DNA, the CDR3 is TGTGCCAGCAGCGCGGGTGGCTACACCTTC. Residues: CASSAGGYTF.

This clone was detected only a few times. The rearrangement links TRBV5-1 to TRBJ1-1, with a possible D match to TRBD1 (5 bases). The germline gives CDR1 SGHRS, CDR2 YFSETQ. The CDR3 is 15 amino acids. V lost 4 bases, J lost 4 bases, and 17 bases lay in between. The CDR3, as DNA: TGCGCCAGCAGCCCGGGGGGAGGGGAGGTCACTGAAGCTTTCTTT. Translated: CASSPGGGEVTEAFF.

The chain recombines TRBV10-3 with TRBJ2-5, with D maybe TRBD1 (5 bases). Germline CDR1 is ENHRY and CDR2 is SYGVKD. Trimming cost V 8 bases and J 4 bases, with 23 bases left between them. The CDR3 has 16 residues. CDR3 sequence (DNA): TGTGCCATCGGGATCGCCGTAGGGTTAAGGGGAGAGACCCAGTACTTC. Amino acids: CAIGIAVGLRGETQYF.

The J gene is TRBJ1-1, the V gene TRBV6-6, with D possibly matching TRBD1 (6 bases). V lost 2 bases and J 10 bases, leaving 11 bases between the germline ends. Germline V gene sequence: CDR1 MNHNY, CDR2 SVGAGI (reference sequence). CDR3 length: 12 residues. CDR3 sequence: CASSYTGSIAFF. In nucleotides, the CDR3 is TGTGCCAGCAGTTACACAGGGAGTATAGCTTTCTTT.

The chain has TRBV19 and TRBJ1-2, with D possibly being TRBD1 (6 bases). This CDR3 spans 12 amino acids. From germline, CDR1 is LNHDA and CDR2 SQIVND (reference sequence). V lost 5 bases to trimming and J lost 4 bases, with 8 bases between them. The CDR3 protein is CASSQGPYGYTF. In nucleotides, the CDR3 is TGTGCCAGTAGTCAGGGGCCCTATGGCTACACCTTC.

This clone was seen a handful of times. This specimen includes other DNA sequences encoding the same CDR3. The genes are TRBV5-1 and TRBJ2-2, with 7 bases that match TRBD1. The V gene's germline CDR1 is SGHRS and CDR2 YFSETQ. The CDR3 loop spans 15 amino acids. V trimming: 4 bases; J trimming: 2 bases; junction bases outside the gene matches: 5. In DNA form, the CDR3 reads TGCGCCAGCAGCCTTGGGACAGCAAACACCGGGGAGCTGTTTTTT. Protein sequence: CASSLGTANTGELFF. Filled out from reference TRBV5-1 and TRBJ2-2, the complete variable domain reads KAGVTQTPRYLIKTRGQQVTLSCSPISGHRSVSWYQQTPGQGLQFLFEYFSETQRNKGNFPGRFSGRQFSNSRSEMNVSTLELGDSALYLCASSLGTANTGELFFGEGSRLTVL.

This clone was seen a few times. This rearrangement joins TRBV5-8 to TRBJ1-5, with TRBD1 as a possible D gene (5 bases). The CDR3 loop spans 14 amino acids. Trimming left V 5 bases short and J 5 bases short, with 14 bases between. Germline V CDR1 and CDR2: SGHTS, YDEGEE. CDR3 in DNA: TGTGCCAGCAGTTACGAGACAGACTATCAGCCCCAGCATTTT. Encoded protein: CASSYETDYQPQHF. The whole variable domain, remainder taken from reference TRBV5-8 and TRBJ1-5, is EAGVTQSPTHLIKTRGQQATLRCSPISGHTSVYWYQQALGLGLQFLLWYDEGEERNRGNFPPRFSGRQFPNYSSELNVNALELEDSALYLCASSYETDYQPQHFGDGTRLSIL.

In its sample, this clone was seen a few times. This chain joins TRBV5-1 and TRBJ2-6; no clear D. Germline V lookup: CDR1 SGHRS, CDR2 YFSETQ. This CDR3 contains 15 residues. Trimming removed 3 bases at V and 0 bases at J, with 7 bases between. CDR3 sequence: CASSSISSGANVLTF. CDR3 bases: TGCGCCAGCAGCTCCATTAGCTCTGGGGCCAACGTCCTGACTTTC.

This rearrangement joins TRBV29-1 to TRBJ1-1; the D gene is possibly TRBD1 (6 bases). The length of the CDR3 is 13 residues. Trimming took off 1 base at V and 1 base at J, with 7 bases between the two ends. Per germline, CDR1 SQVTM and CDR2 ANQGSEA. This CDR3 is CSVEARGNTEAFF. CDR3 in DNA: TGCAGCGTTGAAGCCAGGGGGAACACTGAAGCTTTCTTT. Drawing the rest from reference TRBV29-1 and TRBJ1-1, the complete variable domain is SAVISQKPSRDICQRGTSLTIQCQVDSQVTMMFWYRQQPGQSLTLIATANQGSEATYESGFVIDKFPISRPNLTFSTLTVSNMSPEDSSIYLCSVEARGNTEAFFGQGTRLTVV.

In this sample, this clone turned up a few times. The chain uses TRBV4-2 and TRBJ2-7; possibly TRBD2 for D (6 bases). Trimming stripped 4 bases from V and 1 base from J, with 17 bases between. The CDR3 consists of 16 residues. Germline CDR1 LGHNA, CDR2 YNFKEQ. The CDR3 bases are TGTGCCAGCAGCCTGGGGGGAGCGGCCGATTCCTACGAGCAGTACTTC. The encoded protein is CASSLGGAADSYEQYF.

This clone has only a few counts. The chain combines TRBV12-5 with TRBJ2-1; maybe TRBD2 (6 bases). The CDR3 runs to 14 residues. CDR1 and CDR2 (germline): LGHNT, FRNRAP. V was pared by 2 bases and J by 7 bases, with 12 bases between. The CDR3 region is CASGLPPRENEQFF. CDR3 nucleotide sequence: TGTGCTAGTGGTTTGCCCCCCCGGGAGAATGAGCAGTTCTTC.

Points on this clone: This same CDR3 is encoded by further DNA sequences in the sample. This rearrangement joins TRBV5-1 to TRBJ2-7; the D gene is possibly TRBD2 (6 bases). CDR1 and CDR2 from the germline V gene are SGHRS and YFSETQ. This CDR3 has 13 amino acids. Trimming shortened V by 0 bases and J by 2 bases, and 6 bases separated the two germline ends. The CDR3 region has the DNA TGCGCCAGCAGCTTGGGGGAGGCCTACGAGCAGTACTTC. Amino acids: CASSLGEAYEQYF. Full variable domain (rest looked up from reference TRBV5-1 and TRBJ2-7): KAGVTQTPRYLIKTRGQQVTLSCSPISGHRSVSWYQQTPGQGLQFLFEYFSETQRNKGNFPGRFSGRQFSNSRSEMNVSTLELGDSALYLCASSLGEAYEQYFGPGTRLTVT.

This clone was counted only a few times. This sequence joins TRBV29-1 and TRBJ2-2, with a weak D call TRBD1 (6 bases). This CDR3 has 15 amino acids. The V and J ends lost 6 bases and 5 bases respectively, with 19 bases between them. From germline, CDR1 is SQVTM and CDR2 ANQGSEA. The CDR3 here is CSVLGWDRGTGELFF. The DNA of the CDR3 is TGCAGCGTCCTTGGGTGGGATAGGGGGACCGGGGAGCTGTTTTTT.

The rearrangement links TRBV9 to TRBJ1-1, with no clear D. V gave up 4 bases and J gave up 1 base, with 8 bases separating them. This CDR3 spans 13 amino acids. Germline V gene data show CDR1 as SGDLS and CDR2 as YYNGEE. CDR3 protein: CASSLEENTEAFF. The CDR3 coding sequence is TGTGCCAGCAGCCTTGAGGAGAACACTGAAGCTTTCTTT.

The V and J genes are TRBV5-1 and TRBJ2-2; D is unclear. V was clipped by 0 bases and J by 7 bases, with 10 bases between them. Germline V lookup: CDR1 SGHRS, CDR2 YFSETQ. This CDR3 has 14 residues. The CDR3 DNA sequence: TGCGCCAGCAGCTTGGGCAGGCCTATCGGGGAGCTGTTTTTT. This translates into CASSLGRPIGELFF. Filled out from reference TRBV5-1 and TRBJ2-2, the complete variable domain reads KAGVTQTPRYLIKTRGQQVTLSCSPISGHRSVSWYQQTPGQGLQFLFEYFSETQRNKGNFPGRFSGRQFSNSRSEMNVSTLELGDSALYLCASSLGRPIGELFFGEGSRLTVL.

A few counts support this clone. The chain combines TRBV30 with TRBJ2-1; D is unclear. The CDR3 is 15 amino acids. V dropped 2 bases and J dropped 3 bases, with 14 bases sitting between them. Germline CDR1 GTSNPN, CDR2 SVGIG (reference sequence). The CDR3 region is CAWSTRSKRYNEQFF. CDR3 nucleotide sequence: TGTGCCTGGAGTACCCGTTCTAAGCGCTACAATGAGCAGTTCTTC.

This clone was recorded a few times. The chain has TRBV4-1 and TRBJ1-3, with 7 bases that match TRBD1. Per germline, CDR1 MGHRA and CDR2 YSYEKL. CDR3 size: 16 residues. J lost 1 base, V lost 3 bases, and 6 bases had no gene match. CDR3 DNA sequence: TGCGCCAGCAGCCACATAGGCAGGGGGTCTGGAAACACCATATATTTT. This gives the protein CASSHIGRGSGNTIYF.

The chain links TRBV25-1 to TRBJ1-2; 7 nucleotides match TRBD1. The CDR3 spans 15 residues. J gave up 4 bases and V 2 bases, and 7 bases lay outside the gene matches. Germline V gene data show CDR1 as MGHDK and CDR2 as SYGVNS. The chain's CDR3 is CASSEPGTEAYGYTF. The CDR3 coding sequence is TGTGCCAGCAGTGAACCCGGGACAGAAGCCTATGGCTACACCTTC.

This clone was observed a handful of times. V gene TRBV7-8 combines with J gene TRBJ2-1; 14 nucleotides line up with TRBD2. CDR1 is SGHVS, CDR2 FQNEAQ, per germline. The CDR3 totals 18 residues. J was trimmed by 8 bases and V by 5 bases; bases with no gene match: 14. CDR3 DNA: TGTGCCAGCAGCAAAAGAGGGACTAGCGGGAGCGGCTTGGATGAGCAGTTCTTC. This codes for CASSKRGTSGSGLDEQFF.

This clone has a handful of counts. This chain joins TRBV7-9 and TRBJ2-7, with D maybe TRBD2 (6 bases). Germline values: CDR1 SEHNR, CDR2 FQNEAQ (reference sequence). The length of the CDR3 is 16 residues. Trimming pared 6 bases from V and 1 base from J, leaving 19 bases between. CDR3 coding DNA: TGTGCCAGCAGGCCGCCCCGGGGGATTTGGTCCTACGAGCAGTACGTC. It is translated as CASRPPRGIWSYEQYV.

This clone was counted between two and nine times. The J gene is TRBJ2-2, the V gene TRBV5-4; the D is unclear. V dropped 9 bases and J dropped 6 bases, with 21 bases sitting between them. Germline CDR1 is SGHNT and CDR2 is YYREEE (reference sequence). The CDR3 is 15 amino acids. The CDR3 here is CATSSGLPTAGELFF. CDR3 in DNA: TGTGCCACCTCTTCCGGTCTCCCTACCGCCGGGGAGCTGTTTTTT.

CDR3 nucleotides: TGTGCCAGCTCACCAGGTGCGGGACCACCGTCAGAGCAGTTCTTC. Translating gives CASSPGAGPPSEQFF. J is TRBJ2-1 and V is TRBV18; weak D call: TRBD2 (6 bases). V lost 2 bases and J lost 10, with 18 bases in between. The CDR3 length is 15 residues. Germline V gene sequence: CDR1 KGHSH, CDR2 LQKENI.

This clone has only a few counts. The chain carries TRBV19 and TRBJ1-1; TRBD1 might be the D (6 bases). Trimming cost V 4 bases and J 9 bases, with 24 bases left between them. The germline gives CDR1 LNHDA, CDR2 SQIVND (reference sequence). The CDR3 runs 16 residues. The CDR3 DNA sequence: TGTGCCAGTAGTAGTCAGGGGACGGCCAGTCCGGATCAAGCTTTCTTT. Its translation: CASSSQGTASPDQAFF.

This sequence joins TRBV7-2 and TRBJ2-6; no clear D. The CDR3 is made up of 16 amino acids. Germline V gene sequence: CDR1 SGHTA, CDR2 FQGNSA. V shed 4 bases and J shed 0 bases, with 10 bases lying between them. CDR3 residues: CASSSPRSSGANVLTF. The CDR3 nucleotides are TGTGCCAGCAGCTCTCCTAGGAGCTCTGGGGCCAACGTCCTGACTTTC.

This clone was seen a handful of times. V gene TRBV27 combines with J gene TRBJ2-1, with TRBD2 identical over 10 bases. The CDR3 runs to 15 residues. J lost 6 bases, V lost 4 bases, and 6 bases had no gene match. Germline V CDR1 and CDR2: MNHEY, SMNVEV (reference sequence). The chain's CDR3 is CASSSPGLAFNEQFF. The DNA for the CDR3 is TGTGCCAGCAGTTCGCCGGGACTAGCGTTCAATGAGCAGTTCTTC.